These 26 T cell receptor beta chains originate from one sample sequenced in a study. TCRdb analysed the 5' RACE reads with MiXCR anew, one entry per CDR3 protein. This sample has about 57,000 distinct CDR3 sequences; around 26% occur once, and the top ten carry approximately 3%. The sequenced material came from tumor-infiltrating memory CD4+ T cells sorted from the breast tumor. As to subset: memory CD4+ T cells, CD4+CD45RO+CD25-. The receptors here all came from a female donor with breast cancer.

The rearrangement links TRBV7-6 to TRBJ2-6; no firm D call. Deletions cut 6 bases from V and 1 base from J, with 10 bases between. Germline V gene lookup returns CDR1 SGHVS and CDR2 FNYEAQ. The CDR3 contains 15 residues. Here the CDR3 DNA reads TGTGCCAGCAGGCAACAAGAATCTGGGGCCAACGTCCTGACTTTC. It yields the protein CASRQQESGANVLTF.

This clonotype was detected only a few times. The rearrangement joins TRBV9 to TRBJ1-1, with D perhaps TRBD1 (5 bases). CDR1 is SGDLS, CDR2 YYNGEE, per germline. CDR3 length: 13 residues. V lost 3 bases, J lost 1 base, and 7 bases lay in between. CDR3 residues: CASSAQGNTEAFF. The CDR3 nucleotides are TGTGCCAGCAGCGCCCAGGGGAACACTGAAGCTTTCTTT.

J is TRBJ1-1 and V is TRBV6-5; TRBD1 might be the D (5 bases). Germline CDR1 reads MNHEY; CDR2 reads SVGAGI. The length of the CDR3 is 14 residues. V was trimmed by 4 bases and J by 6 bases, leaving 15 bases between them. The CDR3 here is CASSFRGSRPEAFF. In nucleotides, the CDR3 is TGTGCCAGCAGTTTCCGGGGCTCCCGCCCTGAAGCTTTCTTT.

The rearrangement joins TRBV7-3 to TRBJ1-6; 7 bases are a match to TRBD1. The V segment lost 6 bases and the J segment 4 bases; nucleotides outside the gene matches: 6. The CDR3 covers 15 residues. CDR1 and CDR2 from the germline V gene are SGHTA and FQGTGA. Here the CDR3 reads CASRPGTAYNSPLHF. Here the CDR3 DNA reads TGTGCCAGCAGGCCCGGGACAGCTTATAATTCACCCCTCCACTTT. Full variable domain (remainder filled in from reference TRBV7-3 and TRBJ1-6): GAGVSQTPSNKVTEKGKYVELRCDPISGHTALYWYRQSLGQGPEFLIYFQGTGAADDSGLPNDRFFAVRPEGSVSTLKIQRTERGDSAVYLCASRPGTAYNSPLHFGNGTRLTVT.

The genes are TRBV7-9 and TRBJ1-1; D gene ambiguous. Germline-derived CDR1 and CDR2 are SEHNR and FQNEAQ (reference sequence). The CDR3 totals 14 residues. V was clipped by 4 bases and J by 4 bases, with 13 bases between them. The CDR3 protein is CASSSGTSGTEAFF. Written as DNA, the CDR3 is TGTGCCAGCAGCTCAGGCACGTCCGGCACTGAAGCTTTCTTT. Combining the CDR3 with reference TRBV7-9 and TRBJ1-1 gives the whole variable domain DTGVSQNPRHKITKRGQNVTFRCDPISEHNRLYWYRQTLGQGPEFLTYFQNEAQLEKSRLLSDRFSAERPKGSFSTLEIQRTEQGDSAMYLCASSSGTSGTEAFFGQGTRLTVV.

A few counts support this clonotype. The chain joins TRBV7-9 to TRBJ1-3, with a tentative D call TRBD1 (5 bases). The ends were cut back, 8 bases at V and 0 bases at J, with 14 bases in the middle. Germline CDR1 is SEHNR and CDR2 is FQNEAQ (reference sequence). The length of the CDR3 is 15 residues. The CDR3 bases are TGTGCCAGCGGAGCTCGGGGGATCTCTGGAAACACCATATATTTT. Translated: CASGARGISGNTIYF.

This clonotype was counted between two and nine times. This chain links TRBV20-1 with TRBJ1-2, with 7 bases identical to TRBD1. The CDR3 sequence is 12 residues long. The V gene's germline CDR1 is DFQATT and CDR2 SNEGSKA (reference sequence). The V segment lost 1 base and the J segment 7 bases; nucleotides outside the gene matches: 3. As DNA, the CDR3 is TGCAGTGCTAGAGTGGCAGGGGGTGGCTACACCTTC. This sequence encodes CSARVAGGGYTF.

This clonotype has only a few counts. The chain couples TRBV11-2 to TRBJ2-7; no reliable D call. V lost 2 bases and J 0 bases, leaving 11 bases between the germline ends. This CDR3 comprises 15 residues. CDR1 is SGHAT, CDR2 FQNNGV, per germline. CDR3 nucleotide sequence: TGTGCCAGCAGCTTAAATCCGGGTGGCTCCTACGAGCAGTACTTC. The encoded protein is CASSLNPGGSYEQYF.

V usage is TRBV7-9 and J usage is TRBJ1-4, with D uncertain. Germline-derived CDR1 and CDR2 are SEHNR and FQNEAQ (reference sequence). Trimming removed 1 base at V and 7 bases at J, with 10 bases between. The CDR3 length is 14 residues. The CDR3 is CASSLGLGSEKLFF. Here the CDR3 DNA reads TGTGCCAGCAGCTTAGGCCTGGGGAGTGAAAAACTGTTTTTT.

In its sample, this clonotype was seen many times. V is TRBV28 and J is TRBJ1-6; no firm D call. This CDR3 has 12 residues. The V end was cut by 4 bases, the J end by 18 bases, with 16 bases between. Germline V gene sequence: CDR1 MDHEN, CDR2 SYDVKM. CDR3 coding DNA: TGTGCCAGCAGTTATGAACGCCGGTATACCCACTTT. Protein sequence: CASSYERRYTHF.

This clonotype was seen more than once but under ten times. The CDR3 DNA is TGTGCCAGCAGCGCCCATACCGGGAGGATTAACACTGAAGCTTTCTTT. Encoded protein: CASSAHTGRINTEAFF. The chain uses TRBV9 and TRBJ1-1; the D is unclear. Per germline, CDR1 SGDLS and CDR2 YYNGEE. The CDR3 is made up of 16 amino acids. V dropped 3 bases and J dropped 2 bases, with 17 bases sitting between them.

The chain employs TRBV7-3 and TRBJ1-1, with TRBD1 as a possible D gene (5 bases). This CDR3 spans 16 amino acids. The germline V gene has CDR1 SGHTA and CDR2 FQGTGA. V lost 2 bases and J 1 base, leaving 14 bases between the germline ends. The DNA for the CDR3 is TGTGCCAGCAGCTTACGAGGAGGGGACCAGAACACTGAAGCTTTCTTT. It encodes CASSLRGGDQNTEAFF.

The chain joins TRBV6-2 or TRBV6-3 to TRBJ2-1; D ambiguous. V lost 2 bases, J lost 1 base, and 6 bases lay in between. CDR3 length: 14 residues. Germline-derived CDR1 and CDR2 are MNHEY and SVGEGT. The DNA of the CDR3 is TGTGCCAGCAGTTACGACACTTCCTACAATGAGCAGTTCTTC. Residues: CASSYDTSYNEQFF.

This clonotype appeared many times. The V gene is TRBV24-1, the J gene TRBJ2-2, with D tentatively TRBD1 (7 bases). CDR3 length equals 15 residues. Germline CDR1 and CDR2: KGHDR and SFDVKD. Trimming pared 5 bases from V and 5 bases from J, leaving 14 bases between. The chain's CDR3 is CATSAEGARTGELFF. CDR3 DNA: TGTGCCACCAGTGCGGAGGGGGCCAGGACCGGGGAGCTGTTTTTT.

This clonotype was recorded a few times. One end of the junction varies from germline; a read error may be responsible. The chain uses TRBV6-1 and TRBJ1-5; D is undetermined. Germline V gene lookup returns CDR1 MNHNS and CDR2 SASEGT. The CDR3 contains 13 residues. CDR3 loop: CASNEGSRQPQHF. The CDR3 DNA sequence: TGTGCCAGCAATGAAGGATCGAGGCAGCCCCAGCATTTT.

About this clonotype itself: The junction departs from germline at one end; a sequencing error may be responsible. CDR3 loop: CAGSNYGDTF. The CDR3 DNA reads as TGTGCCGGCAGCAACTATGGCGACACCTTC. The rearrangement links TRBV6-6 to TRBJ1-2, with D uncertain. This CDR3 spans 10 amino acids. CDR1 and CDR2 from the germline V gene are MNHNY and SVGAGI (reference sequence).

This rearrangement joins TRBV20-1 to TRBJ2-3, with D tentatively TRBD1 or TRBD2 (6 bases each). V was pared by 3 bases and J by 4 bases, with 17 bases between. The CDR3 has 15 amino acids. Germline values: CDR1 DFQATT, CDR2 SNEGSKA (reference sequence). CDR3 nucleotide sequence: TGCAGTGCTAGCATTCCGGGGGCGCAGGCAGATACGCAGTATTTT. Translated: CSASIPGAQADTQYF.

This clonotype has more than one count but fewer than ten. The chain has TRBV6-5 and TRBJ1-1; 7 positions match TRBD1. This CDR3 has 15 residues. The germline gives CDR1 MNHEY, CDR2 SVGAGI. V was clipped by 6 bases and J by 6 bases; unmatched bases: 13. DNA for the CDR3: TGTGCCAGCAGGACAGGGTTCATGAGTGGCTCTGAAGCTTTCTTT. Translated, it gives CASRTGFMSGSEAFF.

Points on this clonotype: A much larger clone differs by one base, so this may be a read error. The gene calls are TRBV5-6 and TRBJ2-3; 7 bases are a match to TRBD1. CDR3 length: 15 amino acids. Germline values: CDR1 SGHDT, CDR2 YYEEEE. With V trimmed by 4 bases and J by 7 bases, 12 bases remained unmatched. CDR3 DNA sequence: TGTGCCAGCAGCAGGCCGGGACAGCACGCAAATACGCAGTATTTT. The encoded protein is CASSRPGQHANTQYF.

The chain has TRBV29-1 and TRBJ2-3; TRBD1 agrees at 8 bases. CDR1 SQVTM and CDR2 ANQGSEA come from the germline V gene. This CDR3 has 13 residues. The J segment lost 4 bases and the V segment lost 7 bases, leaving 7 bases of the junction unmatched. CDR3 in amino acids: CSAPDRVADTQYF. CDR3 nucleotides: TGCAGCGCTCCGGACAGGGTCGCAGATACGCAGTATTTT.

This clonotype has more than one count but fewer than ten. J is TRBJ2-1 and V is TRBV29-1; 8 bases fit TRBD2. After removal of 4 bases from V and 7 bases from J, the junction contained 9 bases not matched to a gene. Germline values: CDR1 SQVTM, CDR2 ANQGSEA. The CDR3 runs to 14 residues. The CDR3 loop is CSVVIAGFSNEQFF. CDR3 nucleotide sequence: TGCAGCGTTGTGATAGCGGGGTTTAGTAATGAGCAGTTCTTC.

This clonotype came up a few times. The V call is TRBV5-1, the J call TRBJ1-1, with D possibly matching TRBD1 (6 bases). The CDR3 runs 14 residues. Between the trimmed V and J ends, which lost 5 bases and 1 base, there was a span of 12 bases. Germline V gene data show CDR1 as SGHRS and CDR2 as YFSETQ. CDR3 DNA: TGCGCCAGCAGTCAAATGACAGGGAACACTGAAGCTTTCTTT. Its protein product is CASSQMTGNTEAFF.

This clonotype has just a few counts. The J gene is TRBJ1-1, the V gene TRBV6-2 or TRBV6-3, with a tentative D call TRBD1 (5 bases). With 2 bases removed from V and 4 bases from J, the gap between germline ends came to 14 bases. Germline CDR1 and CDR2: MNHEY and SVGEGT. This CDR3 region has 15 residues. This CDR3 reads CASSYPLGGSTEAFF. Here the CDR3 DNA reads TGTGCCAGCAGTTACCCGTTGGGGGGGAGCACTGAAGCTTTCTTT.

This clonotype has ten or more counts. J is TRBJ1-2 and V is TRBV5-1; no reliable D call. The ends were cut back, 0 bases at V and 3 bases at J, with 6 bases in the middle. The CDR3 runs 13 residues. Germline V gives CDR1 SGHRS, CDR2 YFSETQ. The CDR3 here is CASSLATDYGYTF. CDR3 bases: TGCGCCAGCAGCTTGGCCACAGACTATGGCTACACCTTC.

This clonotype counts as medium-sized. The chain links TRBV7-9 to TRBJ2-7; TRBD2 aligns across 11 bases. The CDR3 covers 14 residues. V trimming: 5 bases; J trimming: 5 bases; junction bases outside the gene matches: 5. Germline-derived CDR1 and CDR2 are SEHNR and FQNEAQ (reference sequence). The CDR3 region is CASSHTSGGDEQYF. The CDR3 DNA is TGTGCCAGCAGCCATACTAGCGGGGGAGACGAGCAGTACTTC.

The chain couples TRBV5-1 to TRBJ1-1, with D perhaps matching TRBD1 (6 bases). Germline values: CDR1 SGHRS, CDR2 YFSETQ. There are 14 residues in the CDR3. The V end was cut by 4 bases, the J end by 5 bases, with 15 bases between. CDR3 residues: CASSLTTGGTEAFF. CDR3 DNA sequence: TGCGCCAGCAGCCTGACGACAGGAGGGACTGAAGCTTTCTTT.